The 22 T cell receptor beta chains listed next were all sequenced from one sample in a study of beta chain features in type 1 diabetes. What was sequenced were expressed TCRB transcripts, since all of the isolated RNA had been reverse transcribed. The method was immunoSEQ multiplex PCR; TCRdb's version includes in-frame clones alone and lacks a portion of them. This table has 600,000 to 650,000 clones, less than 20% appearing once. The sequenced sample was naive CD4+ T cells from blood. Receptor source: a man between 18 and 29 years old in good health.

The genes are TRBV4-2 and TRBJ1-6; tentatively, D is TRBD1 (5 bases). Trimming shortened V by 6 bases and J by 7 bases, and 16 bases separated the two germline ends. This CDR3 has 15 residues. Germline V gene lookup returns CDR1 LGHNA and CDR2 YNFKEQ. The CDR3 DNA sequence: TGTGCCAGCAGGGGCGAGAAGACAGCAAATTCACCCCTCCACTTT. This codes for CASRGEKTANSPLHF.

The table lists this clone with a few counts. The chain has TRBV25-1 and TRBJ2-5; D unclear. This CDR3 is built from 14 residues. Germline V gene lookup returns CDR1 MGHDK and CDR2 SYGVNS. Trimming cost V 3 bases and J 5 bases, with 13 bases left between them. The CDR3 reads CASSDPKGTETQYF. As DNA, the CDR3 is TGTGCCAGCAGTGACCCTAAGGGTACGGAGACCCAGTACTTC.

The chain uses TRBV27 and TRBJ1-4, with D unresolved. V lost 5 bases to trimming and J lost 3 bases, with 16 bases between them. CDR1 MNHEY and CDR2 SMNVEV come from the germline V gene (reference sequence). This CDR3 has 16 residues. The CDR3 DNA follows: TGTGCCAGCAGTCCGCTTGAGTGGCGCGCTAATGAAAAACTGTTTTTT. Translating gives CASSPLEWRANEKLFF.

This chain uses TRBV6-6 with TRBJ2-1, with D possibly matching TRBD2 (6 bases). CDR3 length equals 13 residues. Trimming shortened V by 8 bases and J by 4 bases, and 12 bases separated the two germline ends. Germline V gives CDR1 MNHNY, CDR2 SVGAGI (reference sequence). The CDR3 region has the DNA TGTGCCAGCTGCGGGAATGCGTACAATGAGCAGTTCTTC. This encodes CASCGNAYNEQFF.

The table lists this clone with a few counts. The J gene is TRBJ1-2, the V gene TRBV6-5; unclear D gene. This CDR3 comprises 13 residues. Germline CDR1 MNHEY, CDR2 SVGAGI. Trimming removed 2 bases at V and 8 bases at J, with 12 bases between. As DNA, the CDR3 is TGTGCCAGCAGTTACAGGGAAGGAGGAGGCTACACCTTC. It specifies CASSYREGGGYTF.

The chain combines TRBV28 with TRBJ2-2; 7 bases fit TRBD1. The length of the CDR3 is 15 residues. V trimming: 6 bases; J trimming: 8 bases; junction bases outside the gene matches: 12. Germline CDR1 reads MDHEN; CDR2 reads SYDVKM. The CDR3 DNA reads TGTGCCAGCAGCGTCGCGCCCCGACAGGGTGGGGAGCTGTTTTTT. Translated: CASSVAPRQGGELFF.

Here the CDR3 reads CAWSVRAGVNSPLHF. Here the CDR3 DNA reads TGTGCCTGGAGTGTCAGGGCGGGGGTCAATTCACCCCTCCACTTT. The chain uses TRBV30 and TRBJ1-6; perhaps TRBD1 as D (5 bases). V was cut by 0 bases and J by 7 bases, with 13 bases left in between. This CDR3 contains 15 residues. Germline V gene data show CDR1 as GTSNPN and CDR2 as SVGIG (reference sequence).

This clone was seen more than once but under ten times. This chain uses TRBV6-5 with TRBJ2-7; 8 bases are shared with TRBD2. The CDR3 extends over 13 amino acids. J gave up 6 bases and V 3 bases, and 4 bases lay outside the gene matches. CDR1 MNHEY and CDR2 SVGAGI come from the germline V gene. The DNA for the CDR3 is TGTGCCAGCAGTTATAACGGGGGGGCCGAGCAGTACTTC. This codes for CASSYNGGAEQYF.

This clone was detected only a few times. The chain couples TRBV20-1 to TRBJ1-2; no reliable D call. CDR1 DFQATT and CDR2 SNEGSKA come from the germline V gene (reference sequence). CDR3 length equals 10 residues. The CDR3, as DNA: TGCATTCCGGCGACGGATGGCTACACCTTC. This gives the protein CIPATDGYTF.

In the case of this clone: Germline is not matched at one junction end, which may reflect a read error. The V call is TRBV7-7, the J call TRBJ1-1, with D perhaps matching TRBD1 (5 bases). Per the germline V gene, CDR1 is SSHAT and CDR2 is FNYEAQ (reference sequence). The CDR3 runs to 13 residues. For the CDR3, the DNA is TGTGCTAGCAGCTTAAGTAGGGGAACTGAAGCTTTCTTT. Translating gives CASSLSRGTEAFF.

The V call is TRBV5-1, the J call TRBJ2-1; unclear D gene. Looked up from germline, CDR1 is SGHRS and CDR2 is YFSETQ. CDR3 length: 14 residues. V lost 2 bases and J lost 9, with 15 bases in between. Here the CDR3 reads CASSLGSEWSEQFF. The CDR3 region has the DNA TGCGCCAGCAGCTTAGGAAGCGAGTGGAGTGAGCAGTTCTTC.

V gene TRBV28 combines with J gene TRBJ2-6; D is ambiguous. The V gene's germline CDR1 is MDHEN and CDR2 SYDVKM. Trimming took 4 bases from V and 3 from J, leaving 7 bases between them. The CDR3 has 14 residues. The CDR3 is CASSWVLGANVLTF. CDR3 nucleotide sequence: TGTGCCAGCAGTTGGGTGCTTGGGGCCAACGTCCTGACTTTC.

J is TRBJ2-3 and V is TRBV2; D is perhaps TRBD2 (5 bases). The CDR3 extends over 14 amino acids. Germline CDR1 reads SNHLY; CDR2 reads FYNNEI. V was cut by 6 bases and J by 4 bases, with 14 bases left in between. CDR3 sequence: CASRRGENPDTQYF. DNA for the CDR3: TGTGCCAGCAGACGGGGTGAAAATCCAGATACGCAGTATTTT.

The sample holds a few counts of this clone. The gene calls are TRBV4-2 and TRBJ1-3; D not certain. Germline CDR1 and CDR2: LGHNA and YNFKEQ. V lost 2 bases and J 2 bases, leaving 7 bases between the germline ends. CDR3 length: 14 residues. The CDR3 DNA reads TGTGCCAGCAGCCAATGGGGAGCTGGAAACACCATATATTTT. Its protein product is CASSQWGAGNTIYF.

This clone was seen only a few times. The V gene is TRBV15, the J gene TRBJ2-5; no definite D call. V dropped 0 bases and J dropped 5 bases, with 7 bases sitting between them. The CDR3 totals 13 residues. The V gene's germline CDR1 is LNHNV and CDR2 YYDKDF (reference sequence). The CDR3 region has the DNA TGTGCCACCAGCAGAGATCTTTTGGAGACCCAGTACTTC. Protein sequence: CATSRDLLETQYF.

The genes are TRBV29-1 and TRBJ2-2, with TRBD2 matching over 12 bases. CDR3 size: 16 residues. Germline trimming cut 4 bases from V and 9 bases from J; bases unmatched to any gene: 12. Germline assignment: CDR1 SQVTM and CDR2 ANQGSEA. The CDR3 bases are TGCAGCGTTGGGGTCCGGCTAGCGGGAGGGTTCAGGGAGCTGTTTTTT. This encodes CSVGVRLAGGFRELFF.

The V gene is TRBV7-6, the J gene TRBJ2-7; TRBD2 matches 11 bases. Germline V gene lookup returns CDR1 SGHVS and CDR2 FNYEAQ. Trimming took 1 base from V and 0 from J; bases not matched to a gene: 5. The CDR3 has 17 residues. The CDR3 is CASSLVPSGGLSYEQYF. CDR3 nucleotides: TGTGCCAGCAGCTTAGTGCCTAGCGGGGGGCTCTCCTACGAGCAGTACTTC.

The V gene is TRBV14, the J gene TRBJ1-1; TRBD1 aligns across 7 bases. The germline V gene has CDR1 SGHDN and CDR2 FVKESK. This CDR3 spans 16 amino acids. V lost 0 bases to trimming and J lost 2 bases; unmatched junction nucleotides: 6. CDR3 DNA: TGTGCCAGCAGCCAAGAGGTCGGACAGGTTAACACTGAAGCTTTCTTT. Amino acids: CASSQEVGQVNTEAFF.

A few counts support this clone. V is TRBV5-4 and J is TRBJ2-5; 7 positions match TRBD2. CDR3 length: 16 amino acids. Germline V lookup: CDR1 SGHNT, CDR2 YYREEE (reference sequence). V gave up 0 bases and J gave up 2 bases; unmatched junction bases: 7. The CDR3 DNA reads as TGTGCCAGCAGCTTGGCCGGGGGGAGTGGGCAAGAGACCCAGTACTTC. Translated: CASSLAGGSGQETQYF. Together with reference TRBV5-4 and TRBJ2-5, the CDR3 gives the full variable domain: ETGVTQSPTHLIKTRGQQVTLRCSSQSGHNTVSWYQQALGQGPQFIFQYYREEENGRGNFPPRFSGLQFPNYSSELNVNALELDDSALYLCASSLAGGSGQETQYFGPGTRLLVL.

This clone came up a few times. The J gene is TRBJ2-5, the V gene TRBV29-1; the D is unclear. With 4 bases removed from V and 4 bases from J, the gap between germline ends came to 16 bases. CDR3 length equals 14 residues. Germline values: CDR1 SQVTM, CDR2 ANQGSEA. The CDR3 loop reads CSVVFHKRSETQYF. CDR3 sequence (DNA): TGCAGCGTTGTGTTCCATAAAAGGTCAGAGACCCAGTACTTC.

This clone was detected only a few times. The chain recombines TRBV4-1 with TRBJ2-1; D unclear. The CDR3 has 15 amino acids. V was clipped by 4 bases and J by 2 bases, with 12 bases between them. Germline CDR1 reads MGHRA; CDR2 reads YSYEKL. CDR3 bases: TGCGCCAGCAGCCCCAGTGGGCGTCCCTACAATGAGCAGTTCTTC. This encodes CASSPSGRPYNEQFF.

This clone was detected only a few times. The rearrangement links TRBV6-6 to TRBJ1-2; D is possibly TRBD1 (5 bases). This CDR3 has 11 amino acids. Germline V gene data show CDR1 as MNHNY and CDR2 as SVGAGI (reference sequence). The V end was cut by 6 bases, the J end by 8 bases, with 10 bases between. The DNA of the CDR3 is TGTGCCAGCAGCCTACGGGACGGCTACACCTTC. It translates to CASSLRDGYTF.